This T cell receptor beta chain stems from a study of PD-1 blockade in classical Hodgkin lymphoma. The study's findings and limits: Anyone who began nivolumab under 1 year after ASCT was excluded.

Each patient relapsed following autologous stem cell transplantation, and prior brentuximab vedotin exposure differed. Clones were sequenced by immunoSEQ multiplex PCR, and TCRdb holds only the in-frame ones, with some missing. Found here are more than 30,000 clones, 82% of them singletons; the top ten hold 25% to 40%. This CDR3 spans 15 amino acids. V was pared by 4 bases and J by 0 bases, with 4 bases of the junction left unmatched. Germline CDR1 reads SGHRS; CDR2 reads YFSETQ. With regard to this clone: The target antigen is unknown.

The origin of this receptor is a human donor with classical Hodgkin lymphoma. Material: peripheral blood mononuclear cells (PBMCs), obtained at baseline. This sequence joins TRBV5-1 and TRBJ2-1; the match to TRBD2 covers 7 bases. This chain's CDR3 is CASSTWTSSYNEQFF. The CDR3 region has the DNA TGCGCCAGCAGCACATGGACTAGCTCCTACAATGAGCAGTTCTTC.